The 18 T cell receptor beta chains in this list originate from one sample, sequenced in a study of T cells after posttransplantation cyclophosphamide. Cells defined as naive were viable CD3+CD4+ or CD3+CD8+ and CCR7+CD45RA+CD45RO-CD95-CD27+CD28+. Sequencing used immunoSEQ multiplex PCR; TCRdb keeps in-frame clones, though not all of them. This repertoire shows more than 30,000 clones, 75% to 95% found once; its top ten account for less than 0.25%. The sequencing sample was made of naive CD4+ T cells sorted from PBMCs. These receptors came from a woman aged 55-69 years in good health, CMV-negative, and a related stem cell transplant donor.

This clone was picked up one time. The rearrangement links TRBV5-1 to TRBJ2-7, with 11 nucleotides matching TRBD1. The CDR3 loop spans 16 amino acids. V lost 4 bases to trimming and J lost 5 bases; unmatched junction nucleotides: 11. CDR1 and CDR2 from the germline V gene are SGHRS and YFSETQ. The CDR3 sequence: CASSPGRTGGPHEQYF. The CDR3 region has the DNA TGCGCCAGCAGCCCCGGGAGGACAGGGGGCCCCCACGAGCAGTACTTC.

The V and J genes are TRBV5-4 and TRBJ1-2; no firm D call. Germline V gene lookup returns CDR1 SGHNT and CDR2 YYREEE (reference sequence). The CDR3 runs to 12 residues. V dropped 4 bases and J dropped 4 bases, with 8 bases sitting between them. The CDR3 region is CASSPGGYGYTF. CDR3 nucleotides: TGTGCCAGCAGCCCAGGAGGCTATGGCTACACCTTC. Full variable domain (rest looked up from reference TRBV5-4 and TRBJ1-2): ETGVTQSPTHLIKTRGQQVTLRCSSQSGHNTVSWYQQALGQGPQFIFQYYREEENGRGNFPPRFSGLQFPNYSSELNVNALELDDSALYLCASSPGGYGYTFGSGTRLTVV.

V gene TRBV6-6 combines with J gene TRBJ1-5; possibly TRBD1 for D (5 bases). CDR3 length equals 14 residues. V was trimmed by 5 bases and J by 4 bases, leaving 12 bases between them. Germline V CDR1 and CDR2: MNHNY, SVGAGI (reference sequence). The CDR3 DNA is TGTGCCAGCAGTCACGGACAAGATAATCAGCCCCAGCATTTT. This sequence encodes CASSHGQDNQPQHF.

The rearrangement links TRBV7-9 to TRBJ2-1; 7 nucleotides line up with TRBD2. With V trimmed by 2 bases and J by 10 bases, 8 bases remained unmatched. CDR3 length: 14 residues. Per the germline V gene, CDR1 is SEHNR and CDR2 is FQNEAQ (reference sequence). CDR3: CASSLRREYTEQFF. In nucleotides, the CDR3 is TGTGCCAGCAGCTTAAGGCGGGAGTACACCGAGCAGTTCTTC. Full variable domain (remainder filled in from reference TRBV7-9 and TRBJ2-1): DTGVSQNPRHKITKRGQNVTFRCDPISEHNRLYWYRQTLGQGPEFLTYFQNEAQLEKSRLLSDRFSAERPKGSFSTLEIQRTEQGDSAMYLCASSLRREYTEQFFGPGTRLTVL.

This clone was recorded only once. The CDR3 DNA is TGTGCCAGCTCCTACGAAACAGGCGTTGGGCCCCAGCATTTT. The encoded protein is CASSYETGVGPQHF. This chain uses TRBV27 with TRBJ1-5; possible D gene TRBD1, 5 bases. V was clipped by 8 bases and J by 9 bases, with 20 bases between them. The germline V gene encodes CDR1 MNHEY and CDR2 SMNVEV (reference sequence). This CDR3 region has 14 residues.

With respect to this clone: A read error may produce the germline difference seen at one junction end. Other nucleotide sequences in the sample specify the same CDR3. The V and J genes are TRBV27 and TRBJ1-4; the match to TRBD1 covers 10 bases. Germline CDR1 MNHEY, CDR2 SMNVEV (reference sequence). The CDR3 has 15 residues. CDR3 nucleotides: TGTGCCAGCAGTTCTCCCAGGACAGGGGGTGAAAAATTGTTTTTT. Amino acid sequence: CASSSPRTGGEKLFF.

The CDR3, as DNA: TGTGCCAGCAGCGTTAGCGGGGGGGAGGGTACAGATACGCAGTATTTT. It encodes CASSVSGGEGTDTQYF. The V gene is TRBV9, the J gene TRBJ2-3, with 11 bases that match TRBD2. Trimming took 2 bases from V and 3 from J; bases not matched to a gene: 5. The CDR3 sequence is 16 residues long. Per the germline V gene, CDR1 is SGDLS and CDR2 is YYNGEE.

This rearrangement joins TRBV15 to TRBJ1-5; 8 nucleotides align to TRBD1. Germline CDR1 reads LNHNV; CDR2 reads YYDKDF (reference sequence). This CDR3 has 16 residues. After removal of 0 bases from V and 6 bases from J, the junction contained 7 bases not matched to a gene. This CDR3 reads CATSRDHPGGSQPQHF. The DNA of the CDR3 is TGTGCCACCAGCAGAGATCATCCAGGGGGCAGTCAGCCCCAGCATTTT. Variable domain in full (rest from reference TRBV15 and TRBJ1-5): DAMVIQNPRYQVTQFGKPVTLSCSQTLNHNVMYWYQQKSSQAPKLLFHYYDKDFNNEADTPDNFQSRRPNTSFCFLDIRSPGLGDTAMYLCATSRDHPGGSQPQHFGDGTRLSIL.

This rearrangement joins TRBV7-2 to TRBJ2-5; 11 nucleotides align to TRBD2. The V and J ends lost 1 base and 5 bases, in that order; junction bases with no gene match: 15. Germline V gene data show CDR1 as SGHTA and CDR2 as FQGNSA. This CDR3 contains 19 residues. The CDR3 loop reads CASSLERGTTSGVGETQYF. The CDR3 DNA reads TGTGCCAGCAGCTTAGAACGGGGGACGACTAGCGGGGTAGGGGAGACCCAGTACTTC.

CDR3 nucleotides: TGTGCCAGCAGCATCTCCTACGAGCAGTACTTC. As protein: CASSISYEQYF. The chain couples TRBV25-1 to TRBJ2-7; D unclear. The V and J ends lost 6 bases and 0 bases respectively, with 3 bases between them. Looked up from germline, CDR1 is MGHDK and CDR2 is SYGVNS. The CDR3 is made up of 11 amino acids.

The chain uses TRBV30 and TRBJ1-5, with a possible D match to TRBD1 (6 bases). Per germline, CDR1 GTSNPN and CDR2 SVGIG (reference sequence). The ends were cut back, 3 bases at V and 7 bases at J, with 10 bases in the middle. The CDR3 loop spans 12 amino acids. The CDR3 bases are TGTGCCTGGAGGACAGGAAAACAGCCCCAGCATTTT. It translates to CAWRTGKQPQHF.

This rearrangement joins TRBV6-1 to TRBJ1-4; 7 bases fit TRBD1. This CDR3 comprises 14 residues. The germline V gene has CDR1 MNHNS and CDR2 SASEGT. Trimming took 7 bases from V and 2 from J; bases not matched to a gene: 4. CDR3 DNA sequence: TGTGCCAGCACCACGGGACAGACTAATGAAAAACTGTTTTTT. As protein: CASTTGQTNEKLFF.

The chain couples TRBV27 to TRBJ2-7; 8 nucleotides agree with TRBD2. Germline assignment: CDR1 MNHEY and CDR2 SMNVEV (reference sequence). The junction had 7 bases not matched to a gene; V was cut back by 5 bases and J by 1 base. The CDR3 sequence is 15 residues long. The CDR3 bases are TGTGCCAGCAGTCCCGTGCGGGAGGTTTCCTACGAGCAGTACTTC. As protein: CASSPVREVSYEQYF.

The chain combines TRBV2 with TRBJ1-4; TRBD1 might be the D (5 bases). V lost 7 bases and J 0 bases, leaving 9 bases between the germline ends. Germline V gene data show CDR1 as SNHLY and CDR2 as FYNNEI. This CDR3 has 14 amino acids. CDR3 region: CASNGATTNEKLFF. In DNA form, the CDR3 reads TGTGCCAGCAATGGGGCCACAACTAATGAAAAACTGTTTTTT.

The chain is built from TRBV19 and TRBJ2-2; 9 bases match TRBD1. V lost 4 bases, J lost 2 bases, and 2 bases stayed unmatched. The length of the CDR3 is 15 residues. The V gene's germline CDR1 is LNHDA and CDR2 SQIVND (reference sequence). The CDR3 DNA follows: TGTGCCAGTAGTAAACAGGGGGCAAACACCGGGGAGCTGTTTTTT. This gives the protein CASSKQGANTGELFF.

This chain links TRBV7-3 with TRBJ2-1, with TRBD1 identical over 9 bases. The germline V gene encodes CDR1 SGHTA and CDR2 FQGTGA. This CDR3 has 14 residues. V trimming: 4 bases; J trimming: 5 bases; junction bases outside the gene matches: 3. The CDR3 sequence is CASSSDRGNNEQFF. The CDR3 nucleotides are TGTGCCAGCAGCTCAGACAGGGGGAACAATGAGCAGTTCTTC.

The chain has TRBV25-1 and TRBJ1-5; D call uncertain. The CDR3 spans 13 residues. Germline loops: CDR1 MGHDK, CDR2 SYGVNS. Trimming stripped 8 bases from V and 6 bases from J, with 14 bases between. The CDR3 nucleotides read TGTGCCAGCGCGAGGTTCGACGGTCAGCCCCAGCATTTT. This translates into CASARFDGQPQHF.

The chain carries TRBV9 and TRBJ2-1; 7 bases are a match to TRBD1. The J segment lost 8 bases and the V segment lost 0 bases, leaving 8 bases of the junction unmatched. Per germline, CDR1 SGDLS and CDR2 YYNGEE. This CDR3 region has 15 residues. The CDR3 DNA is TGTGCCAGCAGCGTAGGCGGCAGGGGGTACGATGAGCAGTTCTTC. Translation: CASSVGGRGYDEQFF.